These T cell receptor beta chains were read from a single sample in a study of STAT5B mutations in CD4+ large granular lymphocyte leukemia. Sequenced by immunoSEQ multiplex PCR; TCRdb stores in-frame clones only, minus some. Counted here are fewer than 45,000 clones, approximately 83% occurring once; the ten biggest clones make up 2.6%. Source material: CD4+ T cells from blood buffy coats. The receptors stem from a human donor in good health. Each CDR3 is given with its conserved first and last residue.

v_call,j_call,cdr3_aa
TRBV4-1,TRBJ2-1,CASSQRDRVNEQFF
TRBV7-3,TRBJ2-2,CASSPTAAGELFF
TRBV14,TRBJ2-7,CASSQPDSTSYEQYF
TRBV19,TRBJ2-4,CASPQGTRRDSNIQYF
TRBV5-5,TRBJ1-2,CASSLVTGQKWNYGYTF
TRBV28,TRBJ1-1,CASSFSGGRVNTEAFF
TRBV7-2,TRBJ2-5,CASSLVGETQYF
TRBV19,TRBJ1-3,CASSNSGTVSGNTIYF
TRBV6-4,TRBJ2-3,CASSATGGADTQYF
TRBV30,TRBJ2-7,CAWRSGGTSMF
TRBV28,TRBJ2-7,CASSSIYEQYF
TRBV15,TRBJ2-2,CATSRDPGLVNTGELFF
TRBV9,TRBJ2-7,CASSGQQNYEQYF
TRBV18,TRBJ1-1,CASSPPPAIEAFF
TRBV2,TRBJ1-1,CASSPDRGNTEAFF
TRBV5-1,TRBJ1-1,CASSFPENTEAFF